One sample yielded the 3 T cell receptor beta chains listed below, sequenced in a study of control samples from healthy donors and cancer patients. Some clones are missing from TCRdb's copy, which holds only in-frame ones; the method was immunoSEQ multiplex PCR. The sample consists of more than 9,500 clones, around nine tenths of them appearing once. Sample: formalin-fixed, paraffin-embedded tissue. The receptors come from a male donor with melanoma.

The chain has TRBV6-5 and TRBJ2-3; D unclear. Trimming left V 0 bases short and J 3 bases short, with 13 bases between. Germline CDR1 and CDR2: MNHEY and SVGAGI. The CDR3 is 16 amino acids. DNA for the CDR3: TGTGCCAGCAGTTACTCAGGGAAAAAAGGGACAGATACGCAGTATTTT. Protein product: CASSYSGKKGTDTQYF.

The rearrangement uses TRBV6-5 and TRBJ2-6; D is undetermined. CDR1 and CDR2 from the germline V gene are MNHEY and SVGAGI. The CDR3 has 11 residues. Trimming cost V 11 bases and J 3 bases, with 5 bases left between them. The CDR3 spells CAARGANVLTF. The DNA of the CDR3 is TGTGCCGCCCGTGGGGCCAACGTCCTGACTTTC.

This chain joins TRBV5-1 and TRBJ2-7, with TRBD2 matching 8 bases. With 1 base clipped from V and 3 bases from J, the junction kept 3 bases outside the gene matches. Germline V CDR1 and CDR2: SGHRS, YFSETQ. The length of the CDR3 is 14 residues. Written as DNA, the CDR3 is TGCGCCAGCAGCTTGCGAGCGGGAGACTACGAGCAGTACGTC. Translating gives CASSLRAGDYEQYV.